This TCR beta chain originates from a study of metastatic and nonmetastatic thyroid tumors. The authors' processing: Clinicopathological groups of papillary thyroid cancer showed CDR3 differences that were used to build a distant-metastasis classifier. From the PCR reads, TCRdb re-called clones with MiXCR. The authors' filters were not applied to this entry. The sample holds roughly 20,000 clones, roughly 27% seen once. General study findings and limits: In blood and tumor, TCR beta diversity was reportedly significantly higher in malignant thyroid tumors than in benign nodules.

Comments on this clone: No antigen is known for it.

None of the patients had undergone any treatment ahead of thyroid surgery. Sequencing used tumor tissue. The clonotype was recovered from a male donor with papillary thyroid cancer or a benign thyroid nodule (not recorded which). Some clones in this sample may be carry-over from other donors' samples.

Here the CDR3 reads CSARARLAGVSYEQYF. The CDR3 coding sequence is TGCAGTGCTAGGGCTCGTCTGGCGGGGGTATCCTACGAGCAGTACTTC. V is TRBV20-1 and J is TRBJ2-7; 7 bases fit TRBD2. CDR3 length equals 16 residues. Germline V CDR1 and CDR2: DFQATT, SNEGSKA (reference sequence). Trimming cost V 3 bases and J 1 base; bases outside gene matches: 12.